This section outlines one TCR beta chain sequence together with its context. The data derive from a study of cytomegalovirus exposure and HLA in healthy donors. The method was immunoSEQ multiplex PCR; TCRdb's version includes in-frame clones alone and lacks a portion of them. The sample holds 100,000 to 150,000 clones; 75% to 90% are singletons and the top ten take around 1.1%. Trimming stripped 1 base from V and 2 bases from J, with 12 bases between. The CDR3 contains 15 residues. Germline assignment: CDR1 GTSNPN and CDR2 SVGIG (reference sequence). The sample was PBMCs. This TCR was recovered from a woman under 30 in good health and CMV-seronegative. The chain recombines TRBV30 with TRBJ1-5, with D hard to call. The CDR3: CAWSAHHGGNQPQHF. CDR3 bases: TGTGCCTGGAGTGCTCATCACGGAGGCAATCAGCCCCAGCATTTT.